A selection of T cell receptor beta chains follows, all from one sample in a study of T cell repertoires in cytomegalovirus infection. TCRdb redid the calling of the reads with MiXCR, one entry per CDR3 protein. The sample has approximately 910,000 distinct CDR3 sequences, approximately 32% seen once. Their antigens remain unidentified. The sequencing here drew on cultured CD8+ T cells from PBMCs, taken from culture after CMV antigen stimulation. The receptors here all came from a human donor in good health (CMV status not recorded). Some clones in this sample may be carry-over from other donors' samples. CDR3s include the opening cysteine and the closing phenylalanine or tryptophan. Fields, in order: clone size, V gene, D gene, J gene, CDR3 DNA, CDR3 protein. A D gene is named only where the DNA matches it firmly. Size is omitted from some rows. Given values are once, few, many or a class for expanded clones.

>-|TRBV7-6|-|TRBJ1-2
TGTGCCAGCAGCTTAGAGCCAGGGGATCTAATGGGGGGCTACACCTTC
CASSLEPGDLMGGYTF
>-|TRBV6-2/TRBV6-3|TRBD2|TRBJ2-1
TGTGCCAGCAGAAGTCTAGCGGGTTTCTCCAATGAGCAGTTCTTC
CASRSLAGFSNEQFF
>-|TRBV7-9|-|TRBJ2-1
TGTGCCAGCAGCTTAGCGGTTGACTACGTCAATGAGCAGTTCTTC
CASSLAVDYVNEQFF
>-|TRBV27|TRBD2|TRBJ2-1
TGTGCCAGCAGTTCTAGGACTAGCGGGGTCGGGGAGCAGTTCTTC
CASSSRTSGVGEQFF
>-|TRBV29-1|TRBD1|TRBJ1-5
TGCAGCGTTCAGACAGGGCATCAGCCCCAGCATTTT
CSVQTGHQPQHF
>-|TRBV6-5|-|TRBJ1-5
TGTGCCAGCCGTTACTCAGCCCTGGATCAGCCCCAGCATTTT
CASRYSALDQPQHF
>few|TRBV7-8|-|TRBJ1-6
TGTGCCAGCCGATCTCGTGAATCCTATAATTCACCCCTCCACTTT
CASRSRESYNSPLHF
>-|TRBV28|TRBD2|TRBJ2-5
TGTGCCAGCATTCGGCGGGGGGGCCGGGAGACCCAGTACTTC
CASIRRGGRETQYF
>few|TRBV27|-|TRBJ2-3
TGTGCCAGCAGCCTGGTCCCCGAGGCGGGCACAGATACGCAGTATTTT
CASSLVPEAGTDTQYF
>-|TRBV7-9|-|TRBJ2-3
TGTGCCAGCAGCCACTCGGACAGGCGGGGGGATACGCAGTATTTT
CASSHSDRRGDTQYF
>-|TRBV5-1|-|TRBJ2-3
TGCGCCAGCAGCTTGGAGACAGACACAGATACGCAGTATTTT
CASSLETDTDTQYF
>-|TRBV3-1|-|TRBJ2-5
TGTGCCAGCAGCCAAGATCTGGGGAGAAAAGAGACCCAGTACTTC
CASSQDLGRKETQYF
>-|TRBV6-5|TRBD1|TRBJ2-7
TGTGCCAGCAGTTACGACAGGGGGGCCAGCGAGCAGTACTTC
CASSYDRGASEQYF
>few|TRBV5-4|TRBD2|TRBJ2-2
TGTGCCAGCAGCCGCACTAGCGGGGGGGCCGCCGGGGAGCTGTTTTTT
CASSRTSGGAAGELFF
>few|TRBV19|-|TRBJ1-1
TGTGCCAGTAGTATGGTGAAGAACACTGAAGCTTTCTTT
CASSMVKNTEAFF
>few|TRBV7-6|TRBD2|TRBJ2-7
TGTGCCAGCAGCTTAGAAAGCGGGGGAGACGAGCAGTACTTC
CASSLESGGDEQYF
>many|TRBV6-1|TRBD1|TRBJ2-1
TGTGCCAGCAGTCGACAGGGTTCCTACAATGAGCAGTTCTTC
CASSRQGSYNEQFF
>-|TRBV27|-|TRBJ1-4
TGTGCCAGCAGCCGGGCTAATGAAAAACTGTTTTTT
CASSRANEKLFF
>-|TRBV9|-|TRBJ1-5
TGTGCCAGCAGCGTAGCATCAAATCAGCCCCAGCATTTT
CASSVASNQPQHF
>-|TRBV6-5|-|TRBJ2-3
TGTGCCAGCAGTCCCAACCCCATAGATACGCAGTATTTT
CASSPNPIDTQYF
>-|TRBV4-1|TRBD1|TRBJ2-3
TGCGCCAGCAGCCAAGATCTTGTCAGGGGGTCCATTGGCACAGATACGCAGTATTTT
CASSQDLVRGSIGTDTQYF
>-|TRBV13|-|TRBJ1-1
TGTGCCAGCAGCTTAGGAAAAGGAGGCTCGACTGAAGCTTTCTTT
CASSLGKGGSTEAFF
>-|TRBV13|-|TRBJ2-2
TGTGCCAGCAGCCCCCACAGGAACCCGGACACCGGGGAGCTGTTTTTT
CASSPHRNPDTGELFF
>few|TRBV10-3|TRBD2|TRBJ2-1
TGTGCCATCAGTGTCGGGGGGGCCCTATACAATGAGCAGTTCTTC
CAISVGGALYNEQFF
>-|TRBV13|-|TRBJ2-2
TGTGCCAGCAGCCCCTTTAGTGAGGACACCGGGGAGCTGTTTTTT
CASSPFSEDTGELFF
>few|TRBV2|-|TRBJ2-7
TGTGCCAGTAAGGCGGGTATGAGCTCCTACGAGCAGTACTTC
CASKAGMSSYEQYF
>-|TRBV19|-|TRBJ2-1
TGTGCCAGTAGTATAGAGGGGATCAATGAGCAGTTCTTC
CASSIEGINEQFF
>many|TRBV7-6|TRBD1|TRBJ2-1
TGTGCCAGCAGCACCGGGGACAGTGGGTACAATGAGCAGTTCTTC
CASSTGDSGYNEQFF
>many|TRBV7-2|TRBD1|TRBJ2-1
TGTGCCAGCAGCCTTCCGACAGGGACCTGGGAGCAGTTCTTC
CASSLPTGTWEQFF
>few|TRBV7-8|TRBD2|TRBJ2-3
TGTGCCAGCAGCTCTCCGGGGGGGGTTGGCACAGATACGCAGTATTTT
CASSSPGGVGTDTQYF
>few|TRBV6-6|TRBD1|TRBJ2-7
TGTGCCAGCGGTCGGACAGGGCTCTCCGAGCAGTACTTC
CASGRTGLSEQYF
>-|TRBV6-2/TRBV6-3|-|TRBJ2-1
TGTGCCAGCAGTTACTCAGGGACCCAGGCCTCCTACAATGAGCAGTTCTTC
CASSYSGTQASYNEQFF
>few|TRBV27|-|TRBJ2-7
TGTGCCAGCAGTTTGTCGGAGGGAGCAGCTAGAGAGCAGTACTTC
CASSLSEGAAREQYF
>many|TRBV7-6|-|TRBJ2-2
TGTGCCAGCAGCTTAGGGGGGATAAACACCGGGGAGCTGTTTTTT
CASSLGGINTGELFF
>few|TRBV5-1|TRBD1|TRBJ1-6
TGCGCCAGCAGAAAGGACAGGCCGAGCTCCTATAATTCACCCCTCCACTTT
CASRKDRPSSYNSPLHF
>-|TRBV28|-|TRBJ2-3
TGTGCCAGCAGTCCCCTGGGCAGGGCCGACCGCACAGATACGCAGTATTTT
CASSPLGRADRTDTQYF
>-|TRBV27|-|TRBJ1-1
TGTGCCAGCAGTTACGGCCGGGCCCGTGCTGAAGCTTTCTTT
CASSYGRARAEAFF
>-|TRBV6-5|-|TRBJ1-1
TGTGCCAGCAGTTACGGGGGGGCGAACACTGAAGCTTTCTTT
CASSYGGANTEAFF
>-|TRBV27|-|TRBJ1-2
TGTGCCAGCAGTTTCTCGGGGCCCGTATATGGCTACACCTTC
CASSFSGPVYGYTF
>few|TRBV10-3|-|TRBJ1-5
TGTGCCATCAGTGAGTTAAACGGCAGCAATCAGCCCCAGCATTTT
CAISELNGSNQPQHF
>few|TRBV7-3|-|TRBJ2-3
TGTGCCAGCAGCAGCCATGATCGGGGCACAGATACGCAGTATTTT
CASSSHDRGTDTQYF
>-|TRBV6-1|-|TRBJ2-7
TGTGCCAGCAGTGCAGACAGCTACTCCACCTTTGCCTACGAGCAGTACTTC
CASSADSYSTFAYEQYF
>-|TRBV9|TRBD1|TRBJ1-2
TGTGCCAGCAGCGTAGATGTGGGACAGGGGGCCCGGCCGGGATATGGCTACACCTTC
CASSVDVGQGARPGYGYTF
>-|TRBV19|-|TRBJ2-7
TGTGCCAGTACACCGACCGGGGGCCCCTACGAGCAGTACTTC
CASTPTGGPYEQYF